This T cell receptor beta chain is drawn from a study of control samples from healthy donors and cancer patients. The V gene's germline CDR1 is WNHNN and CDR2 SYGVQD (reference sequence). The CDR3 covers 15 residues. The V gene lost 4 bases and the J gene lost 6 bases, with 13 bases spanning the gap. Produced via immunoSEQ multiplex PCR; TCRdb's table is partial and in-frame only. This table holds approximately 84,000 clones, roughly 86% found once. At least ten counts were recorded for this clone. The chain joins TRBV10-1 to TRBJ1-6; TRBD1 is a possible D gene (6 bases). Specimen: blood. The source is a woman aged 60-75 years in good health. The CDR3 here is CASSAGAGGNSPLHF. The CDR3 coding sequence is TGCGCCAGCAGTGCGGGGGCCGGGGGTAATTCACCCCTCCACTTT.